These 7 T cell receptor beta chains came from one sample sequenced in a study of blood T cell repertoires in COVID-19. Here immunoSEQ multiplex PCR was the method, and the copy in TCRdb shows in-frame clones only, minus some. The sample contains approximately 230,000 clones, roughly 80% of which appear only once. Sequencing was done on a sample of peripheral blood. The receptors stem from a woman in her thirties or forties with active or convalescent COVID-19.

The genes are TRBV7-3 and TRBJ2-3; maybe TRBD1 (5 bases). Per germline, CDR1 SGHTA and CDR2 FQGTGA. Trimming removed 4 bases at V and 6 bases at J, with 14 bases between. This CDR3 is 14 amino acids long. The CDR3 sequence: CASSSSGYSDTQYF. The CDR3 nucleotides are TGTGCCAGCAGCTCTTCAGGGTATTCGGATACGCAGTATTTT.

This sequence joins TRBV29-1 and TRBJ2-6; D unclear. V lost 5 bases and J lost 0, with 14 bases in between. This CDR3 spans 16 amino acids. Germline V CDR1 and CDR2: SQVTM, ANQGSEA. CDR3: CSVYPNPLSGANVLTF. DNA of the CDR3: TGCAGCGTTTACCCTAACCCCCTCTCTGGGGCCAACGTCCTGACTTTC.

The CDR3 region has the DNA TGCGCCAGCAGCTTTCGGGGATTCCATGAGCAGTTCTTC. Translated: CASSFRGFHEQFF. V usage is TRBV5-1 and J usage is TRBJ2-1; D is perhaps TRBD2 (5 bases). The CDR3 loop spans 13 amino acids. Trimming shortened V by 2 bases and J by 8 bases, and 11 bases separated the two germline ends. Germline loops: CDR1 SGHRS, CDR2 YFSETQ.

This clone was detected once. The chain joins TRBV5-4 to TRBJ2-7, with 10 bases lining up with TRBD1. Germline CDR1 reads SGHNT; CDR2 reads YYREEE (reference sequence). Trimming took 3 bases from V and 4 from J; bases not matched to a gene: 7. The CDR3 is 15 amino acids. The CDR3 DNA follows: TGTGCCAGCAGCTCGGGACAGGGGTCACAATACGAGCAGTACTTC. This codes for CASSSGQGSQYEQYF.

The chain recombines TRBV28 with TRBJ2-3; TRBD1 is a possible D gene (8 bases). V lost 6 bases to trimming and J lost 0 bases, with 28 bases between them. CDR3 length: 20 residues. Germline CDR1 MDHEN, CDR2 SYDVKM. The CDR3 region has the DNA TGTGCCAGCAGGGGACAGGAGAAGGGGGGGAGTTACACTAGCACAGATACGCAGTATTTT. It codes for CASRGQEKGGSYTSTDTQYF.

The V call is TRBV30, the J call TRBJ1-4; 7 nucleotides match TRBD1. The V and J ends lost 5 bases and 7 bases, in that order; junction bases with no gene match: 4. CDR1 is GTSNPN and CDR2 is SVGIG in the germline V gene (reference sequence). This CDR3 comprises 12 residues. CDR3 coding DNA: TGTGCCTGGTCTGACAGGGTTGAAAAACTGTTTTTT. Translating gives CAWSDRVEKLFF.

A few counts support this clone. The rearrangement links TRBV7-9 to TRBJ2-3; 10 nucleotides align to TRBD2. CDR1 is SEHNR, CDR2 FQNEAQ, per germline (reference sequence). Trimming at V came to 5 bases and at J to 4 bases, leaving 3 bases not matched to a gene. The CDR3 consists of 14 residues. CDR3 DNA sequence: TGTGCCAGCAGCGAGCGGGGGGGCCCAGATACGCAGTATTTT. It specifies CASSERGGPDTQYF.